This is a list of T cell receptor beta chains from one sample in a study of CXCR4 blockade with PD-1 therapy in pancreatic cancer. TCRdb's table, derived via immunoSEQ multiplex PCR, lists solely in-frame clones and lacks some. The table includes about 8,100 clones, approximately 54% detected once. Sequenced: tumor tissue. These receptors originate from a human donor with pancreatic ductal adenocarcinoma. The CDR3 runs from the conserved cysteine through the conserved F or W.

v_gene | CDR3aa
TRBV18 | CASSPPILSTDTQYF
TRBV19 | CASSKGGSLRWSEQFF
TRBV18 | CASSPTATNYGYTF
TRBV9 | CASGRTGGSTDTQYF
TRBV29-1 | CSVGQGGTGYTF
TRBV5-1 | CASSLPGPTDTQYF
TRBV18 | CASSAVGGISYEQYF
TRBV10-3 | CAISGGAAITGGELFF
TRBV28 | CASNRQDGFYGYTF
TRBV29-1 | CSVDRENTGELFF
TRBV27 | CASSEAGNEQYF
TRBV18 | CASSPYGGDSNQPQHF
TRBV19 | CASNRGAGRLGNEQFF
TRBV9 | CASSVGTNNEQFF
TRBV28 | CASIPAGVGIYEQFF
TRBV6-8 | CAITPQGDTQYF
TRBV5-1 | CASRVTSGRRSYNEQFF